This T cell receptor beta chain was captured by sequencing in a study of blood T cells in healthy people across ages. Study outcomes and limitations: Long-lived and aged donors differed, with more naive CD4+ cells and higher diversity in the long-lived. The study lacked donor CMV status, which possibly confounded expanded clonotype changes.

Sample-barcoded 5' priming and a J-beta primer mix drove a second PCR of about 7 to 11 cycles. A template-switch adaptor that had 12 random nucleotides put a tag on each cDNA molecule. Paired-end reads containing CDR3 totaled no fewer than 3 million for each sample. TCRdb recomputed calls from the 5' RACE reads with MiXCR, one row per CDR3 protein. Among about 1.4 million distinct CDR3 sequences listed, roughly 64% were seen once. Points on this clonotype: Its antigen is still unknown.

The sequenced material came from blood. This clonotype originated in a man aged 18 to 29 in good health.

The CDR3 coding sequence is TGCAGTGCTCCCGATATGATGACTAGCGGGGGGGCTGAGCAGTTCTTC. It specifies CSAPDMMTSGGAEQFF. V usage is TRBV20-1 and J usage is TRBJ2-1; 14 nucleotides match TRBD2. The CDR3 loop spans 16 amino acids. CDR1 and CDR2 from the germline V gene are DFQATT and SNEGSKA (reference sequence). The ends lost 5 bases at V and 9 bases at J; junction bases unmatched: 12.